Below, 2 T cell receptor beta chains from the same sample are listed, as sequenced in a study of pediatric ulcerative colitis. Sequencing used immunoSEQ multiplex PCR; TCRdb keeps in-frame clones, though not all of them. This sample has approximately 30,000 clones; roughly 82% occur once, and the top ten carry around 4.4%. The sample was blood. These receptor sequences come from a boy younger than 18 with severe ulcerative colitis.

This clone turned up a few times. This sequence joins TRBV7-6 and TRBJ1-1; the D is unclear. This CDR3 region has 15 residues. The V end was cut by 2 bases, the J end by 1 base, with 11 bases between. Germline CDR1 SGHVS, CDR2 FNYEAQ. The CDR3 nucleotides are TGTGCCAGCAGCTTAACTCTGGCGAAGAACACTGAAGCTTTCTTT. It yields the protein CASSLTLAKNTEAFF.

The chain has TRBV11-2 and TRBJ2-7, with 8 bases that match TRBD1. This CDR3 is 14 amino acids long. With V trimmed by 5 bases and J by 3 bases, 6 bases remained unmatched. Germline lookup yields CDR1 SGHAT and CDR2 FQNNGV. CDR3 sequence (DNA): TGTGCCAGCAGCCGGGACAGGACATACTACGAGCAGTACTTC. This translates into CASSRDRTYYEQYF.